The clone carrying this T cell receptor beta chain was seen only a few times. The junction departs from germline at one end; a sequencing error may be responsible. The authors amplified TCR beta CDR3 regions from RNA transcripts. The workflow started with a first-round RT-PCR run with HTBI primers and then moved on to a second-round multiplex PCR. TCRdb fed the multiplex PCR reads into MiXCR, producing one record per CDR3 protein. This sample has about 480,000 distinct CDR3 sequences, with around 14% found just once. The sample is drawn from a study of Graves' ophthalmopathy and Graves' hyperthyroidism. CDR3 length equals 14 residues. CDR1 SNHLY and CDR2 FYNNEI come from the germline V gene.

This TCR derives from a woman under 40 with Graves' ophthalmopathy. Sequencing was done on a sample of blood. V usage is TRBV2 and J usage is TRBJ2-7; 9 bases are a match to TRBD1. CDR3 bases: TGTGCCAGCAGTGAAACAGGGGGCTTGGACGAGCAGTGCTTC. It yields the protein CASSETGGLDEQCF.